This T cell receptor beta chain originates from a study of T cells after yellow fever vaccination. One entry per CDR3 protein, called by TCRdb with MiXCR from the 5' RACE reads. The sample has around 50,000 distinct CDR3 sequences; 7% to 8.5% are singletons. CDR3 length equals 13 residues. Trimming removed 5 bases from V and 4 bases from J; junction bases left unmatched: 7. In germline, CDR1 is DFQATT, CDR2 SNEGSKA (reference sequence). This clonotype has ten or more counts. The sequence was obtained from a man between 18 and 29 years old who received the YFV17D yellow fever vaccine. Here the sequenced sample was CD8+ T cells sorted from PBMCs, taken around 15 days after the first yellow fever vaccination. The V and J genes are TRBV20-1 and TRBJ2-7; 8 bases fit TRBD1. In DNA form, the CDR3 reads TGCAGTGCTGCCGGGACAGGCCGATACGAGCAGTACTTC. This sequence encodes CSAAGTGRYEQYF.